This T cell receptor beta chain was obtained from a study of T cells after yellow fever vaccination. Study outcomes and limitations: Overall, a small share of clonotypes was seen in both CD4 and CD8 compartments.

CDR1 and CDR2 (germline): SGHTA, FQGTGA. This CDR3 has 15 residues. With V trimmed by 2 bases and J by 8 bases, 6 bases remained unmatched. Points on this clonotype: The antigen is undetermined.

TCRdb passed the 5' RACE reads through MiXCR, listing each CDR3 protein once. The table shows approximately 510,000 distinct CDR3 sequences, with less than 25% occurring only once. This receptor was identified in a young man who received the YFV17D yellow fever vaccine. J is TRBJ1-6 and V is TRBV7-3; the match to TRBD1 covers 7 bases. Sequences were derived from PBMCs, sampled roughly 20 days after the first yellow fever vaccination. The CDR3 is CASSLSGTDHSPLHF. The CDR3 nucleotides read TGTGCCAGCAGCTTATCTGGGACAGACCATTCACCCCTCCACTTT.